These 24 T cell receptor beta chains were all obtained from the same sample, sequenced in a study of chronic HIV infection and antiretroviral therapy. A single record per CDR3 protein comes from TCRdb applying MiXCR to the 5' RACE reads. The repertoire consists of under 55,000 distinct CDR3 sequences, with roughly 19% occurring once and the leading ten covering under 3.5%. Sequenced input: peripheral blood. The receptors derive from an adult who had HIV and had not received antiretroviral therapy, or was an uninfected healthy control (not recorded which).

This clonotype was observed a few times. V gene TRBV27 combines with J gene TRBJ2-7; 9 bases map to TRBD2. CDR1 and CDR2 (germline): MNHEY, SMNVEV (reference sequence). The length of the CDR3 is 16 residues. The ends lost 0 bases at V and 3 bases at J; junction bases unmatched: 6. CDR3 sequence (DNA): TGTGCCAGCAGTTTATCCCCCGGACTAGCGATCTACGAGCAGTACTTC. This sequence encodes CASSLSPGLAIYEQYF.

Here the CDR3 DNA reads TGCGCCAGCAGCCAAGACCAAACGCAGGGGTACGAGCAGTACTTC. Its protein is CASSQDQTQGYEQYF. The gene calls are TRBV4-1 and TRBJ2-7; tentatively, D is TRBD1 (6 bases). CDR3 length equals 15 residues. Germline lookup yields CDR1 MGHRA and CDR2 YSYEKL. V shed 0 bases and J shed 4 bases, with 13 bases lying between them.

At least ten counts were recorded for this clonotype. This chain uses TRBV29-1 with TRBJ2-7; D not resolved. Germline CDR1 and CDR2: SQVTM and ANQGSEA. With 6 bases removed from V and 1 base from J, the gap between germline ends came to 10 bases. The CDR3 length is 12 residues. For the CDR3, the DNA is TGCAGCGTCCAGACCCAATCCTACGAGCAGTACTTC. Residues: CSVQTQSYEQYF.

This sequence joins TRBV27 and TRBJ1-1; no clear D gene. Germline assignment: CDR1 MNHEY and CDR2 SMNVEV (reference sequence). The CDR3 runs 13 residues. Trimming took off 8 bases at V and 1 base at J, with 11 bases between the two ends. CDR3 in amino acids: CASSVLENTEAFF. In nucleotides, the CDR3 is TGTGCCAGCTCTGTCCTGGAGAACACTGAAGCTTTCTTT.

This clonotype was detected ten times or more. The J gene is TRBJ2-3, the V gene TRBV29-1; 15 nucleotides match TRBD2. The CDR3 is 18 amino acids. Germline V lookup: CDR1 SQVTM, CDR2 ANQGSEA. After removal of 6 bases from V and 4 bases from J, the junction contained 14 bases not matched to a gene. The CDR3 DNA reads TGCAGCGTCGCGGGGACTAGCGGGAGGAGCTTCCTGGCAGATACGCAGTATTTT. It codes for CSVAGTSGRSFLADTQYF.

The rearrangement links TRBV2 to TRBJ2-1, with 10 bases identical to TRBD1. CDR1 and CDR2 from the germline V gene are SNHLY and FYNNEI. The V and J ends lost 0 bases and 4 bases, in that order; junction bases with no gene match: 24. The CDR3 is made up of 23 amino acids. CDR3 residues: CASSEAAEGDRGGGSNLYNEQFF. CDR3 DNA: TGTGCCAGCAGTGAAGCGGCGGAAGGGGACAGGGGAGGTGGGAGCAACTTATACAATGAGCAGTTCTTC.

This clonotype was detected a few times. The CDR3 loop is CASSLDVVLAGGQSRMYTQYF. The CDR3 nucleotides read TGTGCCAGCAGCTTAGATGTCGTACTAGCGGGAGGCCAGTCCCGCATGTATACGCAGTATTTT. The gene calls are TRBV11-2 and TRBJ2-3, with 12 bases fitting TRBD2. The ends lost 0 bases at V and 7 bases at J; junction bases unmatched: 20. Per the germline V gene, CDR1 is SGHAT and CDR2 is FQNNGV. This CDR3 contains 21 residues.

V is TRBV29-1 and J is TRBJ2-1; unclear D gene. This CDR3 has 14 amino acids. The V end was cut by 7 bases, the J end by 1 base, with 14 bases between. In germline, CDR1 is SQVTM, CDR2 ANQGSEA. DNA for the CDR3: TGCAGCGCTGCCTTAGGAGCGTCCTACAATGAGCAGTTCTTC. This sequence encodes CSAALGASYNEQFF.

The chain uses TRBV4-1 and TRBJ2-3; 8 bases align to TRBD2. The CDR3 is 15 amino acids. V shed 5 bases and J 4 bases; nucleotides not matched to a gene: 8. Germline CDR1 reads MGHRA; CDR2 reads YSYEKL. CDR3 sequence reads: CASSTAGVGADTQYF. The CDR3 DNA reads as TGCGCCAGCAGCACAGCGGGAGTCGGCGCAGATACGCAGTATTTT.

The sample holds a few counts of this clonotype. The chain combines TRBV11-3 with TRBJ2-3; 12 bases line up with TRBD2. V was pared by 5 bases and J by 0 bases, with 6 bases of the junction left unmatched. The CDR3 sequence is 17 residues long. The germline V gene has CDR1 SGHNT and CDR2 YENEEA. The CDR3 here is CASSPRTSGTSTDTQYF. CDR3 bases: TGTGCCAGCAGCCCCAGGACTAGCGGGACTAGCACAGATACGCAGTATTTT.

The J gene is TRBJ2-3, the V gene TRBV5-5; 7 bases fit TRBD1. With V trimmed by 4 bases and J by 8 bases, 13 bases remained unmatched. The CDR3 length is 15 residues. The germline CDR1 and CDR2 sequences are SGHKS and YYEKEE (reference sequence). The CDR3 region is CASSRTTDRVATQYF. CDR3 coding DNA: TGTGCCAGCAGCCGAACCACAGACAGGGTTGCTACGCAGTATTTT.

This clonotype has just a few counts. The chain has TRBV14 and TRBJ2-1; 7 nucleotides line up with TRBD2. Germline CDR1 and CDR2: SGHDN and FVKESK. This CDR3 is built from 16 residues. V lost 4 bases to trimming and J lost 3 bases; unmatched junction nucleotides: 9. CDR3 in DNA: TGTGCCAGCAGCCTTCGAGCGGGAATCAACTACAATGAGCAGTTCTTC. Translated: CASSLRAGINYNEQFF.

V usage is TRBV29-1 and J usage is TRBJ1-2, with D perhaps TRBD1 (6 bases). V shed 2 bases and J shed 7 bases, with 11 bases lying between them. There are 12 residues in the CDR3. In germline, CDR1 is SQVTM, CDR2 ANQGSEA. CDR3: CSVETGKFGYTF. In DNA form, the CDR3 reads TGCAGCGTTGAAACAGGGAAGTTTGGCTACACCTTC.

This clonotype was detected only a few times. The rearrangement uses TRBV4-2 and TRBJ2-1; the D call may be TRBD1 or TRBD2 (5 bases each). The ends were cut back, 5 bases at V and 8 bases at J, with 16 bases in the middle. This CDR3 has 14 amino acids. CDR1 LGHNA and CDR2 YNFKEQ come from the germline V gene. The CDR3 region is CASSVDAGTDEQFF. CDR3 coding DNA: TGTGCCAGCAGCGTCGATGCAGGGACGGATGAGCAGTTCTTC.

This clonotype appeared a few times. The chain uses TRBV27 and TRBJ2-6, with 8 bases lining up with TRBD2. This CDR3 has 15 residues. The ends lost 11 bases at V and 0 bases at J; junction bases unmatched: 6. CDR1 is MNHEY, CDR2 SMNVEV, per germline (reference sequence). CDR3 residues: CAASGGSSGANVLTF. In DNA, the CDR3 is TGTGCCGCAAGCGGGGGTAGCTCTGGGGCCAACGTCCTGACTTTC.

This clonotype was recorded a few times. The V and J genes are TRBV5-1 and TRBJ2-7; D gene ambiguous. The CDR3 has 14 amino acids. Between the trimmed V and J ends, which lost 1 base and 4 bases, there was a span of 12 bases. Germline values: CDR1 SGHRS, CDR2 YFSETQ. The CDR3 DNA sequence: TGCGCCAGCAGCTTGTACGACCTACAATACGAGCAGTACTTC. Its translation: CASSLYDLQYEQYF.

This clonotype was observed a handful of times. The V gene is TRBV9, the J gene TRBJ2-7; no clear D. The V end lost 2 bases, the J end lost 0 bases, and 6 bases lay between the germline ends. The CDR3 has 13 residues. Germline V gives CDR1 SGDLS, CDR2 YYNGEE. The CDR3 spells CASSVGLSYEQYF. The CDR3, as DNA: TGTGCCAGCAGCGTTGGCCTCTCCTACGAGCAGTACTTC.

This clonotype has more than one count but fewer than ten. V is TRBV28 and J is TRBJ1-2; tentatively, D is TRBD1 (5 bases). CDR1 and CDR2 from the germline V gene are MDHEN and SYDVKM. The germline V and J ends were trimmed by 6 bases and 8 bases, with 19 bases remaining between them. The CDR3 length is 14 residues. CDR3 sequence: CASSPPGRGGGYTF. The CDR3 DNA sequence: TGTGCCAGCAGCCCGCCCGGACGGGGCGGCGGCTACACCTTC.

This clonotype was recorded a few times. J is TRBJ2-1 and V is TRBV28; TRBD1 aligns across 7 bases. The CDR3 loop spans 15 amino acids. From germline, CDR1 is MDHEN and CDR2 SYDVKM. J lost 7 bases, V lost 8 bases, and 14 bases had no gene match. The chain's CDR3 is CASQSHWGQLNEQFF. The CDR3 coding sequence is TGTGCCAGCCAGTCGCACTGGGGACAGTTAAATGAGCAGTTCTTC.

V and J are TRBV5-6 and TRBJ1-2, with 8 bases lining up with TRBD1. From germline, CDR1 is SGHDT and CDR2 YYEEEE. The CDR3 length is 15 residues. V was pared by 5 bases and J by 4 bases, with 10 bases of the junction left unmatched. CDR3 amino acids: CASRPAGQGVYGYTF. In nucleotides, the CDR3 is TGTGCCAGCAGACCCGCCGGACAGGGAGTCTATGGCTACACCTTC.

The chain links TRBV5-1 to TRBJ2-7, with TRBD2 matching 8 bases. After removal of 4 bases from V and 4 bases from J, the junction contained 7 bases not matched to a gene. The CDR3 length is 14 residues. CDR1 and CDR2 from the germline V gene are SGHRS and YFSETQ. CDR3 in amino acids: CASSESGSYYEQYF. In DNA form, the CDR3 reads TGCGCCAGCAGCGAGAGCGGGAGCTATTACGAGCAGTACTTC.

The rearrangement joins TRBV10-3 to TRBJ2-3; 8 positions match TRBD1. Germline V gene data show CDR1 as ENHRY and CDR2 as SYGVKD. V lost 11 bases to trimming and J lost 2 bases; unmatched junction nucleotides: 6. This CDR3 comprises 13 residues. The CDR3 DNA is TGTGCCGGCGGACAGGGACCCACAGATACGCAGTATTTT. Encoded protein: CAGGQGPTDTQYF.

In nucleotides, the CDR3 is TGCAGCGTGCAACGTGTAACCCAAGAGACCCAGTACTTC. Translating gives CSVQRVTQETQYF. V gene TRBV29-1 combines with J gene TRBJ2-5; D remains ambiguous. Germline CDR1 reads SQVTM; CDR2 reads ANQGSEA. The CDR3 has 13 residues. V lost 6 bases and J lost 1, with 12 bases in between.

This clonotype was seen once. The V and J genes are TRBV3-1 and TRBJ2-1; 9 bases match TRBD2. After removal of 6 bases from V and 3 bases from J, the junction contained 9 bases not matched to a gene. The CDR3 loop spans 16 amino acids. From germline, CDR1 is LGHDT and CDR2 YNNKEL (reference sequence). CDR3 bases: TGTGCCAGCAGACCCGGGGGTAGCGGGAGCTACAATGAGCAGTTCTTC. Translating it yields CASRPGGSGSYNEQFF.